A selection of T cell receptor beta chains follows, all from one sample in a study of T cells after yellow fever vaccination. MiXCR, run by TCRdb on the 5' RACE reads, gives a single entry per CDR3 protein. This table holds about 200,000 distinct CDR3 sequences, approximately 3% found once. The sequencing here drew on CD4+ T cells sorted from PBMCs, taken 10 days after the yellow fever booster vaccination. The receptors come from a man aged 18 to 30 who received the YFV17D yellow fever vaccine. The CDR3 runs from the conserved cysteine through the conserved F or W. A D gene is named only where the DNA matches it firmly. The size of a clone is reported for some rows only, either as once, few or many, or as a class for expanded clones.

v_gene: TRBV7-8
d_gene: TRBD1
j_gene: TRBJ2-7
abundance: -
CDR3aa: CASSLGAGTVSTYEQYF
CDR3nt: TGTGCCAGCAGCTTAGGTGCCGGGACAGTCTCTACCTACGAGCAGTACTTC

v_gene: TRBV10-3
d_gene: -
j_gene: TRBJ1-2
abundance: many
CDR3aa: CAISRALANYGYTF
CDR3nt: TGTGCCATCAGTCGGGCTCTGGCAAACTATGGCTACACCTTC

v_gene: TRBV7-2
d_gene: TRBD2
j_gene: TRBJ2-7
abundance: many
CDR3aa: CASKRGDSSYEQYF
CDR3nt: TGTGCCAGCAAGCGGGGGGACAGCTCCTACGAGCAGTACTTC

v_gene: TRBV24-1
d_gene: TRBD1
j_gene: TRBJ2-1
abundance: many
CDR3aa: CATSDLGRGNEQFF
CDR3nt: TGTGCCACCAGTGATTTAGGCAGGGGGAATGAGCAGTTCTTC

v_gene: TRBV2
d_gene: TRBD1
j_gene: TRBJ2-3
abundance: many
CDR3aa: CASSSQGRSDTQYF
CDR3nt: TGTGCCAGCAGTTCACAGGGGAGATCAGATACGCAGTATTTT

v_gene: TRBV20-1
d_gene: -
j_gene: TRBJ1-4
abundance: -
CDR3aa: CSARGQADPWNEKLFF
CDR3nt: TGCAGTGCTAGAGGACAGGCGGATCCCTGGAATGAAAAACTGTTTTTT

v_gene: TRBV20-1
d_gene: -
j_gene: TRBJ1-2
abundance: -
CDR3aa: CSATGTTAYGYTF
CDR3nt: TGCAGTGCCACCGGGACAACGGCCTATGGCTACACCTTC

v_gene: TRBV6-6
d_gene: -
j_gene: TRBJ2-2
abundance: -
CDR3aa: CASSYQQDTGELFF
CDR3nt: TGTGCCAGCAGTTACCAACAGGACACCGGGGAGCTGTTTTTT

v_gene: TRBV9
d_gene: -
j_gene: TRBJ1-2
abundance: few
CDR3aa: CASSPSRGGYTF
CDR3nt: TGTGCCAGCAGCCCCAGCAGGGGTGGCTACACCTTC

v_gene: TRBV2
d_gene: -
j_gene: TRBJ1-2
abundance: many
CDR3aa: CASSERDGGYTF
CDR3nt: TGTGCCAGCAGTGAAAGGGACGGCGGCTACACCTTC

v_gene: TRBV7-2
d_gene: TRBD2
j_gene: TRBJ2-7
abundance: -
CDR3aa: CASSFGRGYHEQYF
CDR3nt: TGTGCCAGCAGCTTCGGGCGGGGGTACCACGAGCAGTACTTC

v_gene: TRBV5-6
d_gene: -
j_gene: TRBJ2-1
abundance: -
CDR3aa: CASNFNGAANPINEQFF
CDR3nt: TGTGCCAGCAACTTCAATGGGGCCGCGAATCCAATCAATGAGCAGTTCTTC

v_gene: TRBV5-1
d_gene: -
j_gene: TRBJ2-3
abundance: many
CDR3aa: CASSFPGGTDTQYF
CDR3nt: TGCGCCAGCAGCTTCCCGGGGGGCACAGATACGCAGTATTTT

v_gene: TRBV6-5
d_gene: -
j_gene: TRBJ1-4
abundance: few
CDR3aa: CASSAFNEKLFF
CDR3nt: TGTGCCAGCAGTGCCTTTAATGAAAAACTGTTTTTT

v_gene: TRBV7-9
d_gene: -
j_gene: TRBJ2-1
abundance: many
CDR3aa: CASSLMASSYNEQFF
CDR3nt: TGTGCCAGCAGCTTAATGGCCAGCTCCTACAATGAGCAGTTCTTC

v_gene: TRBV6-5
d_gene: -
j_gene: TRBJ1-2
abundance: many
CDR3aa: CASSYLGAGGYTF
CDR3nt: TGTGCCAGCAGTTACTTGGGGGCAGGTGGCTACACCTTC

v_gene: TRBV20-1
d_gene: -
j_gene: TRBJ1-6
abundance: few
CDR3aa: CSARDIRSQSNSPLHF
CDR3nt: TGCAGTGCTAGAGATATCCGCAGCCAGTCTAATTCACCCCTCCACTTT

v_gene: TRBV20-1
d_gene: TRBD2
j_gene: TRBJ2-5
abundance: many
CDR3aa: CSARWRGEQETQYF
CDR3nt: TGCAGTGCTAGGTGGCGGGGGGAACAAGAGACCCAGTACTTC

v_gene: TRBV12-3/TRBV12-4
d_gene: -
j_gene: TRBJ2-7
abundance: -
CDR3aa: CASSPLYEQYF
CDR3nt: TGTGCCAGCAGTCCTCTCTACGAGCAGTACTTC

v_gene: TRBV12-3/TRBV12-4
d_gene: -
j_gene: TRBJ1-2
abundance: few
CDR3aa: CASSLGYLGYGYTF
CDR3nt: TGTGCCAGCAGTTTAGGGTACCTTGGGTATGGCTACACCTTC

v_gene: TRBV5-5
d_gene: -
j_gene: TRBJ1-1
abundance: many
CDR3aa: CASSVAHRGGNTEAFF
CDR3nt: TGTGCCAGCAGCGTAGCCCACCGAGGGGGGAACACTGAAGCTTTCTTT

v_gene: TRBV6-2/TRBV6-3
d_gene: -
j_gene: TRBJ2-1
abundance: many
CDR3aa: CASSYGAGEQFF
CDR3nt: TGTGCCAGCAGTTACGGGGCGGGTGAGCAGTTCTTC

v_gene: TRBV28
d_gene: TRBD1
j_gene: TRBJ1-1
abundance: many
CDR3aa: CASPAGTGGANTEAFF
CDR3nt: TGTGCCTCCCCCGCCGGGACAGGGGGAGCGAACACTGAAGCTTTCTTT

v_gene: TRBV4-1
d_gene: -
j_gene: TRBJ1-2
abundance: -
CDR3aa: CASRRPLRDKGAVGYTF
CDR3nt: TGCGCCAGCAGACGACCCCTAAGGGATAAAGGGGCCGTGGGCTACACCTTC